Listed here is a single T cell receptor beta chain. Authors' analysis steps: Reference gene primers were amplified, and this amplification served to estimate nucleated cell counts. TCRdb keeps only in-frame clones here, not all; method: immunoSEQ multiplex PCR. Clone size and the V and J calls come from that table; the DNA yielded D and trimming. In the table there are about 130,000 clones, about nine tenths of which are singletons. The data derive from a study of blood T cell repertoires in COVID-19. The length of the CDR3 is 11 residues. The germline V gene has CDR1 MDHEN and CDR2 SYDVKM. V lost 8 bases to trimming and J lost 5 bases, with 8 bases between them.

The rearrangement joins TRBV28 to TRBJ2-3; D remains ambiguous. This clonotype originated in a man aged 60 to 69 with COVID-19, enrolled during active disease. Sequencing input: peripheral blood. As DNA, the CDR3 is TGTGCCAGCTCAACCGGAGATACGCAGTATTTT. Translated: CASSTGDTQYF.